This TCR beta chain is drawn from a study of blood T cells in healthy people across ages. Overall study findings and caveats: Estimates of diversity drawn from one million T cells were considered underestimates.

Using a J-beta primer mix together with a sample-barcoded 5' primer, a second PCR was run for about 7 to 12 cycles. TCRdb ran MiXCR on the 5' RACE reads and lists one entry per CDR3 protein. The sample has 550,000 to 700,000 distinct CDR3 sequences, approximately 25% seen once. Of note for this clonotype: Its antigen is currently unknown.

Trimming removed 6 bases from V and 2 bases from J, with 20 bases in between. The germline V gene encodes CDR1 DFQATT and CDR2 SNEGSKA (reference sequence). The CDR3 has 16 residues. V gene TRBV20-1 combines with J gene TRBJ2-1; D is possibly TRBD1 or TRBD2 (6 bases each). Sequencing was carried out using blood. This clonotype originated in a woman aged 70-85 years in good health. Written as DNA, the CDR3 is TGCAGTGCCAGGGGAGGAGGGGGAGATACCTACAATGAGCAGTTCTTC. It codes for CSARGGGGDTYNEQFF.